The T cell receptor beta chain under discussion was sequenced for a study of T cell repertoires in cytomegalovirus infection. About the study: From public TCR beta signatures came an indication of both CMV infection and matching HLA type.

Study results and limitations: Cumulative frequency of public TCR beta families picked out carriers of CMV plus the relevant HLA. Predominance within the ex vivo response was attributable to HLA-C-restricted CMV-specific TCR beta clonotypes.

This clonotype was observed a single time. The antigen remains unidentified. TCRdb fed the reads into MiXCR, producing one record per CDR3 protein. This table holds some 680,000 distinct CDR3 sequences, less than 40% found once. The TCR comes from a human donor in good health (CMV status not recorded). Some clones in this sample may be carry-over from other donors' samples. Specimen: PBMCs.

The CDR3 DNA is TGTGCCAGCAGTGCCCCGGGAAATCAGCCCCAGCATTTT. It codes for CASSAPGNQPQHF. This chain joins TRBV2 and TRBJ1-5; D gene uncertain. CDR3 size: 13 residues. Per germline, CDR1 SNHLY and CDR2 FYNNEI. V was cut by 4 bases and J by 4 bases, with 8 bases left in between.